A selection of T cell receptor beta chains follows, all from one sample in a study of CD4+ T cells in melanoma. Sequencing used immunoSEQ multiplex PCR; TCRdb keeps in-frame clones, though not all of them. Among some 110,000 clones, about 90% were seen once, and the ten largest hold approximately 3.5%. Input material: peripheral blood. The source is a human donor with melanoma. Both conserved end residues are part of each CDR3. The D gene is left open where the match is weak.

>16|TRBJ2-3|TRBD2|TRBV6-1
TGTGCCAGCAGTGAAGTTGGCGGGAGTATTACAGATACGCAGTATTTT
CASSEVGGSITDTQYF
>14|TRBJ2-7|NA|TRBV15
TGTGCCACCAGCAGAGCTAGCCAGGCCTACGAGCAGTACTTC
CATSRASQAYEQYF
>12|TRBJ2-5|NA|TRBV7-9
TGTGCCAGCAGCTCCAAACCTGAGACCCAGTACTTC
CASSSKPETQYF
>15|TRBJ2-5|NA|TRBV4-1
TGCGCCAGCAGCCTCAGCAATTTGAGGGGAGAGACCCAGTACTTC
CASSLSNLRGETQYF
>17|TRBJ2-5|TRBD2|TRBV7-7
TGTGCCAGCAGCTTAGCGGGTAGCGGGGGGCTCCAAGAGACCCAGTACTTC
CASSLAGSGGLQETQYF
>14|TRBJ2-3|NA|TRBV11-3
TGTGCCAGCAGCTTAGATCCAACGCAACCCATGCAGTATTTT
CASSLDPTQPMQYF
>15|TRBJ2-1|TRBD2|TRBV28
TGTGCCAGCAGTCCCGGGACTAGCGGGAGGAATGAGCAGTTCTTC
CASSPGTSGRNEQFF
>14|TRBJ2-7|TRBD1|TRBV19
TGTGCCAGTAGTCCGCGACAGGGTTCCTACGAGCAGTACTTC
CASSPRQGSYEQYF
>13|TRBJ2-5|NA|TRBV6-1
TGTGCCAGCAGTATAGACAGTCAAGAGACCCAGTACTTC
CASSIDSQETQYF
>18|TRBJ1-5|NA|TRBV19
TGTGCCAGTACCCCGGGGGGGATCAGCCTGATTAGCAATCAGCCCCAGCATTTT
CASTPGGISLISNQPQHF
>14|TRBJ2-5|TRBD1|TRBV19
TGTGCCAGCCGACAGGGGGCGGCTGGAGAGACCCAGTACTTC
CASRQGAAGETQYF
>13|TRBJ2-1|NA|TRBV28
TGTGCCAGCAGTGCCCCAACTAGGTTTGAGCAGTTCTTC
CASSAPTRFEQFF